This T cell receptor (beta chain) was sequenced in a study of blood T cell repertoires in COVID-19. On the study more broadly: Spain, Italy and the United States supplied samples that represented acute and convalescent COVID-19. Nucleic acid was either cDNA or gDNA, and it came from T cells, B-cell-depleted T cells, or PBMCs.

In the authors' workflow: Amplification of reference gene primers provided the estimated nucleated cell counts. Produced via immunoSEQ multiplex PCR; TCRdb's table is partial and in-frame only. V, J and clone size are taken as reported in that table, and D and trimming were inferred from the DNA itself. The sample shows 150,000 to 200,000 clones, approximately 88% of them seen only once. The CDR3 consists of 15 residues. Germline values: CDR1 LNHDA, CDR2 SQIVND (reference sequence). Trimming at V came to 4 bases and at J to 8 bases, leaving 5 bases not matched to a gene. Sequencing used peripheral blood. The sequence derives from a woman of 80 years or more with active or convalescent COVID-19. This chain joins TRBV19 and TRBJ1-6, with 10 bases identical to TRBD1. The CDR3 spells CASSTGQGGYSPLHF. In nucleotides, the CDR3 is TGTGCCAGTAGTACCGGACAGGGGGGCTATTCACCCCTCCACTTT. Filled out from reference TRBV19 and TRBJ1-6, the complete variable domain reads DGGITQSPKYLFRKEGQNVTLSCEQNLNHDAMYWYRQDPGQGLRLIYYSQIVNDFQKGDIAEGYSVSREKKESFPLTVTSAQKNPTAFYLCASSTGQGGYSPLHFGNGTRLTVT.